This T cell receptor (beta chain) came from a study of beta chain features in type 1 diabetes. All of the isolated RNA was reverse transcribed, so expressed TCRB transcripts were sequenced. Some clones are missing from TCRdb's copy, which holds only in-frame ones; the method was immunoSEQ multiplex PCR. The data hold 240,000 or so clones, with around a quarter observed a single time. Only a few counts were recorded for this clone. Populations obtained by sorting all exceeded 95% purity. Sequencing was performed on central memory CD4+ T cells from blood. The receptor comes from a man younger than 40 in good health.

The CDR3 DNA sequence: TGTGCCAGCAGTGATGGGACAGGGGGCACCGGGGAGCTGTTTTTT. Its protein is CASSDGTGGTGELFF. The rearrangement uses TRBV2 and TRBJ2-2, with 11 bases aligning to TRBD1. Germline CDR1 SNHLY, CDR2 FYNNEI. This CDR3 has 15 residues. The V and J ends lost 3 bases and 4 bases, in that order; junction bases with no gene match: 1.